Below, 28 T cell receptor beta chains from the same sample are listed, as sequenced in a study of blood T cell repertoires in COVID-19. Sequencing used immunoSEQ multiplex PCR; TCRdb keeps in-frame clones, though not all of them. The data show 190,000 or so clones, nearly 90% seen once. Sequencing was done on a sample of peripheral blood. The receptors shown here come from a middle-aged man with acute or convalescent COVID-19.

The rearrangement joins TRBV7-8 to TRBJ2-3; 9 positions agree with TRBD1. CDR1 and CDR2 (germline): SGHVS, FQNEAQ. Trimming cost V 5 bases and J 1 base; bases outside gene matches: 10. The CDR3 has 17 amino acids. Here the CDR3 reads CASSLSSGTGRTDTQYF. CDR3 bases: TGTGCCAGCAGCCTCTCCTCTGGGACAGGGCGCACAGATACGCAGTATTTT.

The DNA of the CDR3 is TGTGCCAGCTACTCCGGGACAGGGGGGTCCTACGAGCAGTACTTC. Protein: CASYSGTGGSYEQYF. The chain combines TRBV18 with TRBJ2-7; 11 nucleotides match TRBD1. Germline CDR1 KGHSH, CDR2 LQKENI. V dropped 7 bases and J dropped 1; count of bases not matched to a gene: 6. The CDR3 has 15 amino acids.

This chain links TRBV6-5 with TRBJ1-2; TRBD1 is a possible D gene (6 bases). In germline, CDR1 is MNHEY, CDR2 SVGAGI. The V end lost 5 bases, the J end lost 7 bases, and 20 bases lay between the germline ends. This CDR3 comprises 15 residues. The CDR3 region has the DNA TGTGCCAGCAGTACCTACAGGGACCCGGGGCCTGGCTACACCTTC. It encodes CASSTYRDPGPGYTF.

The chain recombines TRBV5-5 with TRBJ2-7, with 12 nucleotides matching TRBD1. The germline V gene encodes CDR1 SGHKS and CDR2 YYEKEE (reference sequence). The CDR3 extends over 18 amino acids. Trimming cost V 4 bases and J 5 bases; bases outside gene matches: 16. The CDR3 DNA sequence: TGTGCCAGCAGCAACCCGAAAAAACCGGGACAGGGGGCCCACGAGCAGTACGTC. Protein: CASSNPKKPGQGAHEQYV.

The CDR3 spells CASSGGLAGGELFF. The CDR3 DNA sequence: TGCGCCAGCAGCGGGGGACTAGCGGGCGGGGAGCTGTTTTTT. The chain has TRBV5-1 and TRBJ2-2, with TRBD2 identical over 12 bases. There are 14 residues in the CDR3. The germline gives CDR1 SGHRS, CDR2 YFSETQ. After removal of 4 bases from V and 7 bases from J, the junction contained 2 bases not matched to a gene.

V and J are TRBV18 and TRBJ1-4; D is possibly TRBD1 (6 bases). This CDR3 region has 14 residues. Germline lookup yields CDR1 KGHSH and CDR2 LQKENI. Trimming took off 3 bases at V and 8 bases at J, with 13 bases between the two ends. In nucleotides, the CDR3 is TGTGCCAGCTCACCTGCAGGGGTGGGCGAAAAACTGTTTTTT. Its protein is CASSPAGVGEKLFF.

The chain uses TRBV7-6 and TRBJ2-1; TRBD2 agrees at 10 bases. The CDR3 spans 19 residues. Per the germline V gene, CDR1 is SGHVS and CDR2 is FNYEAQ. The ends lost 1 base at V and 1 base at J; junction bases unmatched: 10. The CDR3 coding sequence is TGTGCCAGCAGCTTAGGAGTAGCGGGGGGTCTCTATTCCTACAATGAGCAGTTCTTC. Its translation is CASSLGVAGGLYSYNEQFF.

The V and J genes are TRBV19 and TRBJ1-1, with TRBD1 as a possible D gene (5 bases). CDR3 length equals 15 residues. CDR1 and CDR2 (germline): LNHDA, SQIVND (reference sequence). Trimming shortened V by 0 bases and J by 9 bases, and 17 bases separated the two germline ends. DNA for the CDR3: TGTGCCAGTAGTATAGATCGCCAGGGTGGGGTTCAAGCTTTCTTT. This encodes CASSIDRQGGVQAFF.

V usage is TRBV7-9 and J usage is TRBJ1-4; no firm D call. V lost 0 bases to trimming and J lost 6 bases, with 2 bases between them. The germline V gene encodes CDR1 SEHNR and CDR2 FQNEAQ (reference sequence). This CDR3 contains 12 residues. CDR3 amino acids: CASSLADEKLFF. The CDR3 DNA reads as TGTGCCAGCAGCTTAGCCGATGAAAAACTGTTTTTT.

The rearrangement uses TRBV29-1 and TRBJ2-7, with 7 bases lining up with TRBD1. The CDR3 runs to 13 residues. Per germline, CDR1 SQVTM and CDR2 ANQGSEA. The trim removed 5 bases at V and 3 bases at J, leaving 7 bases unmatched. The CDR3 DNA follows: TGCAGCGTTACCGGGACAGTGGGCTACGAGCAGTACTTC. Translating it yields CSVTGTVGYEQYF.

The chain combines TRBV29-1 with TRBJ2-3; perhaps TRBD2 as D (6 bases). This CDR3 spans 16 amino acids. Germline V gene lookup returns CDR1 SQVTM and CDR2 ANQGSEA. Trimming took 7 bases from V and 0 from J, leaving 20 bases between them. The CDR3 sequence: CSARPGTPASTDTQYF. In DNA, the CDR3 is TGCAGCGCCCGCCCCGGGACTCCAGCTAGCACAGATACGCAGTATTTT.

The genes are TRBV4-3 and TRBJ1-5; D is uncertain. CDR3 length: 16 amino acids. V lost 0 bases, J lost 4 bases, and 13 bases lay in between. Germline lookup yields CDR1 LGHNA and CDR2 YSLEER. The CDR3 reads CASSQEMGGNNQPQHF. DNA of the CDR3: TGCGCCAGCAGCCAAGAAATGGGAGGGAATAATCAGCCCCAGCATTTT.

CDR3 sequence: CASSEWAGGNNEQYF. CDR3 coding DNA: TGTGCCAGCAGTGAATGGGCAGGGGGCAATAACGAGCAGTACTTC. The V gene is TRBV2, the J gene TRBJ2-7, with 8 bases aligning to TRBD1. Germline values: CDR1 SNHLY, CDR2 FYNNEI. The CDR3 extends over 15 amino acids. The V segment lost 2 bases and the J segment 5 bases; nucleotides outside the gene matches: 8.

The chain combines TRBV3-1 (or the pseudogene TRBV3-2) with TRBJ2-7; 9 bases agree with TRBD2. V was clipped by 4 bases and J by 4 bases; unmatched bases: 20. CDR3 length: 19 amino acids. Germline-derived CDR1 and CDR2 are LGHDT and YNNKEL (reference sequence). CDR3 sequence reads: CASSPRGASGIFFRYEQYF. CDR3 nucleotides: TGTGCCAGCAGCCCCCGGGGAGCTAGCGGGATTTTTTTTCGGTACGAGCAGTACTTC.

The CDR3 region is CASLARVDEQYV. Here the CDR3 DNA reads TGCGCCAGCTTGGCGAGGGTCGACGAGCAGTACGTC. The chain carries TRBV10-1 and TRBJ2-7; a weak D match, TRBD2 (5 bases). This CDR3 region has 12 residues. CDR1 and CDR2 from the germline V gene are WNHNN and SYGVQD (reference sequence). V was clipped by 8 bases and J by 5 bases, with 13 bases between them.

The CDR3 DNA sequence: TGTGCCAGCAGTTTAGCGGACTCAAAGCAGTATTTT. It encodes CASSLADSKQYF. This sequence joins TRBV12-3 or TRBV12-4 and TRBJ2-3; the D gene is possibly TRBD2 (5 bases). This CDR3 contains 12 residues. The V gene lost 0 bases and the J gene lost 11 bases, with 9 bases spanning the gap.

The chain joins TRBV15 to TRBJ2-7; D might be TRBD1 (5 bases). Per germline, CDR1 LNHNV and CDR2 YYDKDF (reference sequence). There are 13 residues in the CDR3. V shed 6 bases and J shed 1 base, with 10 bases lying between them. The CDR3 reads CATSGQGSYEQYF. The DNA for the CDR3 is TGTGCCACCAGTGGTCAGGGATCCTACGAGCAGTACTTC. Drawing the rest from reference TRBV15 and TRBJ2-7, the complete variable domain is DAMVIQNPRYQVTQFGKPVTLSCSQTLNHNVMYWYQQKSSQAPKLLFHYYDKDFNNEADTPDNFQSRRPNTSFCFLDIRSPGLGDTAMYLCATSGQGSYEQYFGPGTRLTVT.

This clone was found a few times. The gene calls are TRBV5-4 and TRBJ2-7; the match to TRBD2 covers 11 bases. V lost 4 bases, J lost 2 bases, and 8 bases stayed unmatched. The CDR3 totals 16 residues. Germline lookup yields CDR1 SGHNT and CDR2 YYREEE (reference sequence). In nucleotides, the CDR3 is TGTGCCAGCAGCGGGACCGGGACTAGCGGAGCCTACGAGCAGTACGTC. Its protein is CASSGTGTSGAYEQYV.

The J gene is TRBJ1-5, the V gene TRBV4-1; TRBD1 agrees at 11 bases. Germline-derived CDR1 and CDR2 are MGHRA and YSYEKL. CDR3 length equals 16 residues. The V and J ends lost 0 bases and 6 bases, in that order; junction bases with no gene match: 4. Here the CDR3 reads CASSQEWTGGLQPQHF. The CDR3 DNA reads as TGCGCCAGCAGCCAAGAATGGACAGGGGGCCTTCAGCCCCAGCATTTT.

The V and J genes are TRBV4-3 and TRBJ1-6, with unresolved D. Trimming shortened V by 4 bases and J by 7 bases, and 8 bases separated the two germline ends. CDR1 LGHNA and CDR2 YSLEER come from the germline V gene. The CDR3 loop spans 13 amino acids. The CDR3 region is CASSLRQNSPLHF. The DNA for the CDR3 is TGCGCCAGCAGCCTACGCCAGAATTCACCCCTCCACTTT.

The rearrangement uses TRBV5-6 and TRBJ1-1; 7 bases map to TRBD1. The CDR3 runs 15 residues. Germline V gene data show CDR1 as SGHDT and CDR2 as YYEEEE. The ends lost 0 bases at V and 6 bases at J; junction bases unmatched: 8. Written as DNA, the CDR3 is TGTGCCAGCAGCTTGGTTGACAGGGTTAGGGCTGAAGCTTTCTTT. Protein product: CASSLVDRVRAEAFF.

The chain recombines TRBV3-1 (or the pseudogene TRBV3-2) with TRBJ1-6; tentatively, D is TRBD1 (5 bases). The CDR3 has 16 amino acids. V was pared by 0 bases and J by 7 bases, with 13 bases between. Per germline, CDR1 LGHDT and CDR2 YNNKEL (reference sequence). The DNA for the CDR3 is TGTGCCAGCAGCCAAGACTCTGGGGCGGAGAATTCACCCCTCCACTTT. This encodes CASSQDSGAENSPLHF.

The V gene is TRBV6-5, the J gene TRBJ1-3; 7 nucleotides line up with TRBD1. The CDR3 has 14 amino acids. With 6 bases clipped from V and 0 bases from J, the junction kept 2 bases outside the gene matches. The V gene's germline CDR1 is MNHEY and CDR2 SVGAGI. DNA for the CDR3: TGTGCCAGCAGGAGGGACAGCTCTGGAAACACCATATATTTT. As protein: CASRRDSSGNTIYF.

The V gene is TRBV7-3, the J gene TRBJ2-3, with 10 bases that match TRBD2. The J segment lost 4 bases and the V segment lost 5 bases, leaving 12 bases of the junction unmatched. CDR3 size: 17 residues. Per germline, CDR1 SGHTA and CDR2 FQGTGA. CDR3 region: CASSQGSGGAEADTQYF. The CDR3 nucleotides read TGTGCCAGCAGCCAGGGAAGCGGGGGGGCCGAAGCAGATACGCAGTATTTT.

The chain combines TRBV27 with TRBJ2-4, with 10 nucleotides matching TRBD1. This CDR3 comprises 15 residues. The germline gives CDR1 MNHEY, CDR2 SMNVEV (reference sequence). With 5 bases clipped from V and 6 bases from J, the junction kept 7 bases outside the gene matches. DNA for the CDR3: TGTGCCAGCAGTGCACCCGGGACAGGGGCAAACATTCAGTACTTC. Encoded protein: CASSAPGTGANIQYF.

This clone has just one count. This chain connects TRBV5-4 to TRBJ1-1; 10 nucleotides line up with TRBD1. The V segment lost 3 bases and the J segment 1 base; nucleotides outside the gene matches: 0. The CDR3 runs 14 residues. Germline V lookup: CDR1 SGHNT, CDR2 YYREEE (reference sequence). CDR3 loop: CASSWDRGNTEAFF. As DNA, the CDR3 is TGTGCCAGCAGCTGGGACAGGGGGAACACTGAAGCTTTCTTT.

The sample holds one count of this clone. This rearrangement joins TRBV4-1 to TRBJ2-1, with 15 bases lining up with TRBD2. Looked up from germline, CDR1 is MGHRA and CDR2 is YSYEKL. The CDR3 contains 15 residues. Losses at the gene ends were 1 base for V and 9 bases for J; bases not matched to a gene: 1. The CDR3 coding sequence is TGCGCCAGCAGCCAAGGGACTAGCGGGGGGGCTGAGCAGTTCTTC. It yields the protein CASSQGTSGGAEQFF.

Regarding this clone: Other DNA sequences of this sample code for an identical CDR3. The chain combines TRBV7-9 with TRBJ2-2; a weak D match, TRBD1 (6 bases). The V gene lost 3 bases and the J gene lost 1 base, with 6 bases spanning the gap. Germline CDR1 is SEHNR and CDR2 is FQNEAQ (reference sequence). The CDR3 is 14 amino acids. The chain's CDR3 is CASSLGQNTGELFF. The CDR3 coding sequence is TGTGCCAGCAGCTTGGGACAGAACACCGGGGAGCTGTTTTTT.